Below, 9 T cell receptor beta chains from the same sample are listed, as sequenced in a study of cytomegalovirus exposure and HLA in healthy donors. Primers for the PCR totalled 60 Vbeta and 13 Jbeta. Produced via immunoSEQ multiplex PCR; TCRdb's table is partial and in-frame only. This sample has approximately 190,000 clones; 78% occur once, and the top ten carry over 12%. Sequencing input: PBMCs. These receptors were obtained from a woman aged 25 to 39 in good health and CMV-seropositive.

This clone was counted only a few times. The chain has TRBV29-1 and TRBJ1-2; 8 nucleotides agree with TRBD1. CDR1 is SQVTM, CDR2 ANQGSEA, per germline. The CDR3 is 13 residues long. V was pared by 1 base and J by 8 bases, with 6 bases of the junction left unmatched. The CDR3 is CSVEGLDRDGYTF. The DNA for the CDR3 is TGCAGCGTTGAAGGTCTGGACAGGGACGGCTACACCTTC.

The chain recombines TRBV7-2 with TRBJ1-1; D is ambiguous. This CDR3 spans 13 amino acids. Trimming shortened V by 8 bases and J by 8 bases, and 18 bases separated the two germline ends. Germline assignment: CDR1 SGHTA and CDR2 FQGNSA. The CDR3 loop is CASSRVRFEEAFF. Here the CDR3 DNA reads TGTGCCAGCTCCCGGGTCCGGTTTGAGGAAGCTTTCTTT.

The chain is built from TRBV13 and TRBJ1-3, with a possible D match to TRBD1 (6 bases). Germline V CDR1 and CDR2: PRHDT, FYEKMQ (reference sequence). The CDR3 is made up of 16 amino acids. V lost 0 bases to trimming and J lost 2 bases, with 11 bases between them. CDR3 sequence reads: CASSLGGWGPGNTIYF. As DNA, the CDR3 is TGTGCCAGCAGCTTAGGGGGATGGGGGCCTGGAAACACCATATATTTT.

The V and J genes are TRBV6-6 and TRBJ1-3, with D possibly TRBD1 on 6 matching bases. CDR3 length: 16 residues. Trimming left V 2 bases short and J 0 bases short, with 11 bases between. The germline gives CDR1 MNHNY, CDR2 SVGAGI (reference sequence). The CDR3 nucleotides are TGTGCCAGCAGTTACACTACAGGGCGCTCTGGAAACACCATATATTTT. Translated: CASSYTTGRSGNTIYF.

The genes are TRBV6-6 and TRBJ1-1, with 7 bases fitting TRBD1. Germline lookup yields CDR1 MNHNY and CDR2 SVGAGI (reference sequence). CDR3 size: 14 residues. J gave up 6 bases and V 2 bases, and 6 bases lay outside the gene matches. The CDR3 DNA reads TGTGCCAGCAGTTACAACAGGGGAGCGCCTGAAGCTTTCTTT. Encoded protein: CASSYNRGAPEAFF.

The V and J genes are TRBV5-5 and TRBJ2-7, with a tentative D call TRBD1 (6 bases). The V end was cut by 4 bases, the J end by 4 bases, with 12 bases between. Germline V gene data show CDR1 as SGHKS and CDR2 as YYEKEE (reference sequence). This CDR3 contains 13 residues. In nucleotides, the CDR3 is TGTGCCAGCAGCGGACAGATCTTTTACGAGCAGTACTTC. Encoded protein: CASSGQIFYEQYF.

The chain is built from TRBV9 and TRBJ2-2; no definite D call. In germline, CDR1 is SGDLS, CDR2 YYNGEE. The CDR3 extends over 16 amino acids. The V and J ends lost 4 bases and 1 base respectively, with 14 bases between them. The CDR3 loop reads CASSPRAGGNTGELFF. DNA for the CDR3: TGTGCCAGCAGCCCCCGCGCAGGTGGGAACACCGGGGAGCTGTTTTTT.

The rearrangement joins TRBV5-4 to TRBJ2-1; 12 bases are shared with TRBD1. The ends lost 0 bases at V and 9 bases at J; junction bases unmatched: 7. This CDR3 comprises 16 residues. In germline, CDR1 is SGHNT, CDR2 YYREEE (reference sequence). The CDR3 nucleotides are TGTGCCAGCAGCTTGGATGGGACAGGGGGCCGGTTTGAGCAGTTCTTC. It codes for CASSLDGTGGRFEQFF.

The CDR3 spells CASSTRTRLGEKLFF. The CDR3 DNA reads TGCGCCAGCAGCACTAGAACTCGTCTAGGTGAAAAACTGTTTTTT. The chain joins TRBV4-1 to TRBJ1-4; D remains ambiguous. The CDR3 extends over 15 amino acids. Per the germline V gene, CDR1 is MGHRA and CDR2 is YSYEKL. V was clipped by 5 bases and J by 7 bases, with 17 bases between them.